This T cell receptor beta chain was recovered during a study of OX40 agonist ivuxolimab in advanced cancers. Turning to the study itself: Recorded diagnoses for dose-escalation patients were hepatocellular carcinoma, melanoma, renal cell or head and neck cancer.

Overall study results and limits: Antigen specificity was not determined for the expanded peripheral T cells. With doses of 0.1 to 3.0 mg/kg, CD4+ and CD8+ blood T cells had undergone clonal expansion by week 6. On average, CD8+ T cells showed a greater number of expanded clones than CD4+.

The table came from immunoSEQ multiplex PCR; TCRdb's copy has only in-frame clones and leaves some out. This table holds 65,000 to 80,000 clones, nearly 95% found once. This clone was recorded once. Its cognate antigen is unknown. Germline CDR1 is MNHNS and CDR2 is SASEGT. CDR3 size: 14 residues. After removal of 6 bases from V and 5 bases from J, the junction contained 6 bases not matched to a gene. The genes are TRBV6-1 and TRBJ2-1, with 8 nucleotides matching TRBD2. The sequencing here drew on CD4+ or CD8+ T cells sorted from blood, taken in a trial of the OX40 agonist ivuxolimab. The sequence was collected from an adult with an advanced solid tumor such as melanoma, head and neck, liver or kidney cancer. CDR3 in DNA: TGTGCCAGCAGGATTAGCGGGGACCACAATGAGCAGTTCTTC. This encodes CASRISGDHNEQFF.